This T cell receptor (beta chain) was identified in a study of T cell responses to AZD1222 COVID-19 vaccine. Per the germline V gene, CDR1 is KGHDR and CDR2 is SFDVKD. Germline trimming cut 4 bases from V and 7 bases from J; bases unmatched to any gene: 7. The CDR3 spans 14 residues. Regarding this clone: Antigen unknown.

The study, taken as a whole, reports: Seropositive AZD1222 recipients at baseline numbered only five or six. The donor cohort was predominantly white British with a female majority, and clonal diversity may have been underestimated.

TCRdb keeps only in-frame clones here, not all; method: immunoSEQ multiplex PCR. The sample carries over 95,000 clones, around 94% recorded once. The clonotype comes from an adult in good health. The chain joins TRBV24-1 to TRBJ1-2; 8 bases agree with TRBD1. The source material was peripheral blood, sampled on day 0 of AZD1222 vaccination. The DNA of the CDR3 is TGTGCCACCAGTGACCCTGGGACAGGTCCTGGCTACACCTTC. This gives the protein CATSDPGTGPGYTF.